Below are 31 T cell receptor beta chains sequenced from a single sample in a study of cytomegalovirus exposure and HLA in healthy donors. A multiplex PCR was run with 60 Vbeta primers and 13 Jbeta primers. The method was immunoSEQ multiplex PCR; TCRdb's version includes in-frame clones alone and lacks a portion of them. Of 150,000 or so clones listed, roughly 80% are singletons. Sequenced material: PBMCs. The source is a young man in good health and CMV-seronegative.

This clone was seen only a few times. The chain joins TRBV7-2 to TRBJ2-7; possible D gene TRBD2, 5 bases. CDR1 is SGHTA, CDR2 FQGNSA, per germline. The germline V and J ends were trimmed by 3 bases and 3 bases, with 9 bases remaining between them. CDR3 size: 13 residues. The CDR3 protein is CASSFGEHYEQYF. In DNA, the CDR3 is TGTGCCAGCAGCTTTGGGGAGCACTACGAGCAGTACTTC.

The chain has TRBV9 and TRBJ2-1; maybe TRBD2 (6 bases). The V end was cut by 0 bases, the J end by 4 bases, with 11 bases between. The CDR3 is 15 amino acids. Germline V gene lookup returns CDR1 SGDLS and CDR2 YYNGEE. CDR3 coding DNA: TGTGCCAGCAGCGTAGGAACGGGAGCATACAATGAGCAGTTCTTC. As protein: CASSVGTGAYNEQFF.

V usage is TRBV27 and J usage is TRBJ1-2; the D is unclear. CDR3 length: 13 amino acids. CDR1 MNHEY and CDR2 SMNVEV come from the germline V gene (reference sequence). The V and J ends lost 6 bases and 4 bases respectively, with 12 bases between them. CDR3 sequence: CASRDTLTYGYTF. CDR3 DNA sequence: TGTGCCAGCAGAGACACGCTCACCTATGGCTACACCTTC.

Concerning this clone: The sample carries other DNA sequences with the same CDR3. The chain uses TRBV5-1 and TRBJ2-3, with TRBD1 identical over 9 bases. This CDR3 has 14 residues. Unmatched junction bases numbered 4, after V lost 4 bases and J lost 4 bases. CDR1 is SGHRS and CDR2 is YFSETQ in the germline V gene. In DNA form, the CDR3 reads TGCGCCAGCAGCCCGGACAGGGGCGCAGATACGCAGTATTTT. This codes for CASSPDRGADTQYF.

To note about this clone: Other DNA sequences in this sample translate to the same CDR3. The rearrangement links TRBV15 to TRBJ1-1; no definite D call. Germline-derived CDR1 and CDR2 are LNHNV and YYDKDF (reference sequence). The V gene lost 0 bases and the J gene lost 1 base, with 3 bases spanning the gap. CDR3 length equals 13 residues. The CDR3 protein is CATSRDRNTEAFF. For the CDR3, the DNA is TGTGCCACCAGCAGAGACAGGAACACTGAAGCTTTCTTT.

This CDR3 reads CASSEESGSSYEQYF. CDR3 in DNA: TGTGCCAGCAGTGAGGAGAGCGGGAGTTCGTACGAGCAGTACTTC. This sequence joins TRBV6-1 and TRBJ2-7; TRBD2 matches 8 bases. The germline gives CDR1 MNHNS, CDR2 SASEGT. The CDR3 totals 15 residues. Germline trimming cut 3 bases from V and 4 bases from J; bases unmatched to any gene: 8.

The CDR3 loop reads CAISADSSYEQYF. The CDR3 bases are TGTGCCATCAGTGCTGATAGCTCCTACGAGCAGTACTTC. The rearrangement joins TRBV10-3 to TRBJ2-7; no firm D call. The ends were cut back, 4 bases at V and 0 bases at J, with 7 bases in the middle. Germline V gene lookup returns CDR1 ENHRY and CDR2 SYGVKD. The CDR3 covers 13 residues.

The chain is built from TRBV7-9 and TRBJ2-2; tentatively, D is TRBD1 (6 bases). CDR3 length: 14 amino acids. CDR1 is SEHNR and CDR2 is FQNEAQ in the germline V gene (reference sequence). V dropped 3 bases and J dropped 8 bases, with 13 bases sitting between them. The CDR3 here is CASSLWTASGELFF. CDR3 coding DNA: TGTGCCAGCAGCTTGTGGACAGCTTCTGGGGAGCTGTTTTTT.

The chain is built from TRBV7-9 and TRBJ2-2; D may be TRBD1 (6 bases). The germline gives CDR1 SEHNR, CDR2 FQNEAQ (reference sequence). CDR3 length: 15 amino acids. V lost 6 bases, J lost 0 bases, and 11 bases lay in between. The CDR3: CASRGQLANTGELFF. Here the CDR3 DNA reads TGTGCCAGCAGAGGACAGCTCGCGAACACCGGGGAGCTGTTTTTT.

The chain has TRBV28 and TRBJ2-7; weak D call: TRBD2 (6 bases). Germline V gives CDR1 MDHEN, CDR2 SYDVKM. There are 12 residues in the CDR3. V was cut by 6 bases and J by 2 bases, with 8 bases left in between. The CDR3 protein is CASRRETYEQYF. The CDR3 nucleotides read TGTGCCAGCAGACGGGAGACCTACGAGCAGTACTTC.

The V gene is TRBV7-9, the J gene TRBJ2-2; 7 bases map to TRBD1. The CDR3 length is 15 residues. The ends lost 8 bases at V and 1 base at J; junction bases unmatched: 7. Germline V gives CDR1 SEHNR, CDR2 FQNEAQ (reference sequence). CDR3 region: CASAGRDRNTGELFF. The CDR3, as DNA: TGTGCCAGCGCCGGCCGGGACAGGAACACCGGGGAGCTGTTTTTT.

The genes are TRBV5-8 and TRBJ2-7; D gene uncertain. This CDR3 region has 13 residues. Deletions cut 4 bases from V and 3 bases from J, with 11 bases between. Germline-derived CDR1 and CDR2 are SGHTS and YDEGEE. As DNA, the CDR3 is TGTGCCAGCAGCCTACGTGGTAACTACGAGCAGTACTTC. Translating gives CASSLRGNYEQYF.

V gene TRBV6-1 combines with J gene TRBJ1-2, with D perhaps TRBD1 (6 bases). The CDR3 covers 15 residues. V lost 5 bases and J lost 8, with 21 bases in between. CDR1 MNHNS and CDR2 SASEGT come from the germline V gene. CDR3 coding DNA: TGTGCCAGCAGTAGAGACAGGCGGCTGAGGGACGGCTACACCTTC. Its protein is CASSRDRRLRDGYTF.

This rearrangement joins TRBV28 to TRBJ2-1; D is undetermined. The CDR3 contains 17 residues. The V end lost 5 bases, the J end lost 0 bases, and 17 bases lay between the germline ends. The germline gives CDR1 MDHEN, CDR2 SYDVKM. CDR3 sequence: CASSPLTGFSSYNEQFF. The CDR3 nucleotides read TGTGCCAGCAGTCCACTAACCGGTTTTAGCTCCTACAATGAGCAGTTCTTC.

This chain connects TRBV5-6 to TRBJ2-7, with D perhaps TRBD2 (6 bases). This CDR3 has 16 residues. V was cut by 4 bases and J by 7 bases, with 24 bases left in between. The V gene's germline CDR1 is SGHDT and CDR2 YYEEEE. CDR3: CASSPTSGTLIFEQYF. The CDR3 DNA follows: TGTGCCAGCAGCCCAACCTCCGGGACTCTAATTTTTGAGCAGTACTTC.

This chain uses TRBV28 with TRBJ1-4; unclear D gene. Germline CDR1 and CDR2: MDHEN and SYDVKM. There are 13 residues in the CDR3. V lost 4 bases and J lost 8, with 11 bases in between. CDR3 region: CASSSPEYEKLFF. DNA of the CDR3: TGTGCCAGCAGTTCCCCGGAGTACGAAAAACTGTTTTTT.

The rearrangement uses TRBV6-6 and TRBJ1-2; no clear D gene. The V end was cut by 4 bases, the J end by 1 base, with 10 bases between. The CDR3 has 14 amino acids. The germline V gene encodes CDR1 MNHNY and CDR2 SVGAGI (reference sequence). CDR3 sequence: CASSSNTLNYGYTF. CDR3 DNA sequence: TGTGCCAGCAGTTCCAATACTCTTAACTATGGCTACACCTTC.

This sequence joins TRBV5-1 and TRBJ2-3; tentatively, D is TRBD1 (6 bases). The V gene lost 1 base and the J gene lost 3 bases, with 12 bases spanning the gap. The CDR3 is 15 amino acids. CDR1 and CDR2 from the germline V gene are SGHRS and YFSETQ. CDR3 amino acids: CASSLSWDITDTQYF. The CDR3 DNA follows: TGCGCCAGCAGCTTGAGTTGGGACATTACAGATACGCAGTATTTT.

The gene calls are TRBV5-1 and TRBJ2-6, with 7 bases aligning to TRBD1. Trimming took 4 bases from V and 0 from J; bases not matched to a gene: 4. The CDR3 contains 16 residues. Germline loops: CDR1 SGHRS, CDR2 YFSETQ. CDR3 region: CASSRDSSSGANVLTF. The CDR3 bases are TGCGCCAGCAGCAGGGACAGTAGCTCTGGGGCCAACGTCCTGACTTTC.

This clone was seen a handful of times. The chain carries TRBV5-1 and TRBJ2-1; 12 positions match TRBD2. V lost 3 bases and J lost 9; bases outside the gene matches: 4. Germline values: CDR1 SGHRS, CDR2 YFSETQ. The CDR3 loop spans 14 amino acids. The DNA for the CDR3 is TGCGCCAGCAGCTCGCTAGCGGGAGGGGGTGAGCAGTTCTTC. As protein: CASSSLAGGGEQFF.

This chain uses TRBV21-1 with TRBJ2-7; the table calls TRBD2, which could not be checked here. TRBV21-1 is termed a pseudogene. The CDR3 runs 16 residues. CDR3 protein: CASSKGNRWRPYEQYF. The CDR3 DNA reads as TGTGCCAGCAGCAAAGGTAACAGATGGAGGCCCTACGAGCAGTACTTC.

V is TRBV28 and J is TRBJ2-7; TRBD2 aligns across 9 bases. CDR1 is MDHEN, CDR2 SYDVKM, per germline. The CDR3 loop spans 16 amino acids. V shed 5 bases, J shed 2 bases, and the junction held 10 bases outside the gene matches. The CDR3 sequence: CASSAILAGRAYEQYF. CDR3 in DNA: TGTGCCAGCAGTGCCATACTAGCGGGCCGGGCCTACGAGCAGTACTTC.

The CDR3, as DNA: TGTGCCAGCAGTAACTCCGGAGGGACGGACTATGGCTACACCTTC. This translates into CASSNSGGTDYGYTF. This rearrangement joins TRBV28 to TRBJ1-2; perhaps TRBD1 as D (5 bases). Per germline, CDR1 MDHEN and CDR2 SYDVKM. Trimming stripped 5 bases from V and 3 bases from J, with 16 bases between. This CDR3 is 15 amino acids long.

This rearrangement joins TRBV14 to TRBJ1-3; unclear D gene. V was pared by 4 bases and J by 0 bases, with 13 bases between. The CDR3 has 16 amino acids. Germline-derived CDR1 and CDR2 are SGHDN and FVKESK. The CDR3 bases are TGTGCCAGCAGCCCCTGGACGGACTACTCTGGAAACACCATATATTTT. Protein: CASSPWTDYSGNTIYF.

This clone was recorded once. The rearrangement joins TRBV6-5 to TRBJ1-2, with 9 bases fitting TRBD1. CDR3 length equals 13 residues. Germline V gene lookup returns CDR1 MNHEY and CDR2 SVGAGI. The junction had 2 bases not matched to a gene; V was cut back by 6 bases and J by 3 bases. Written as DNA, the CDR3 is TGTGCCAGCAGAACAGGGGGCTACTATGGCTACACCTTC. It translates to CASRTGGYYGYTF.

This chain links TRBV29-1 with TRBJ2-1, with TRBD2 identical over 10 bases. J lost 4 bases, V lost 0 bases, and 9 bases had no gene match. CDR1 and CDR2 (germline): SQVTM, ANQGSEA. The CDR3 is 17 amino acids. CDR3 region: CSVEDPSGGAHYNEQFF. For the CDR3, the DNA is TGCAGCGTTGAAGATCCGAGCGGGGGGGCTCATTACAATGAGCAGTTCTTC.

About this clone itself: Relative to the germline gene, one junction end is altered; a read error may explain this. This rearrangement joins TRBV7-9 to TRBJ2-7; D might be TRBD1 (6 bases). CDR3 length equals 14 residues. Germline V CDR1 and CDR2: SEHNR, FQNEAQ (reference sequence). The CDR3 DNA is TGTACCAGCAGTTTATGGACAGCAGCCTACGAGCAGTACTTC. The encoded protein is CTSSLWTAAYEQYF.

This rearrangement joins TRBV27 to TRBJ2-1, with 8 positions matching TRBD1. This CDR3 has 18 amino acids. Trimming removed 2 bases from V and 7 bases from J; junction bases left unmatched: 16. Germline V gene data show CDR1 as MNHEY and CDR2 as SMNVEV (reference sequence). The CDR3 loop reads CASSLPLGAGGDRNEQFF. CDR3 nucleotide sequence: TGTGCCAGCAGTTTACCCCTCGGGGCAGGGGGCGATAGGAATGAGCAGTTCTTC.

V is TRBV10-3 and J is TRBJ1-5; D perhaps matches TRBD1 (6 bases). CDR1 and CDR2 (germline): ENHRY, SYGVKD. This CDR3 contains 17 residues. Trimming cost V 4 bases and J 0 bases, with 16 bases left between them. The CDR3 reads CAISVDRGQNSNQPQHF. The CDR3 DNA follows: TGTGCCATCAGTGTTGACCGGGGACAAAATAGCAATCAGCCCCAGCATTTT.

The V gene is TRBV7-2, the J gene TRBJ2-3; no definite D call. The V gene lost 1 base and the J gene lost 0 bases, with 8 bases spanning the gap. The CDR3 has 15 residues. Germline V lookup: CDR1 SGHTA, CDR2 FQGNSA. CDR3 residues: CASSLVHLSTDTQYF. The CDR3 nucleotides are TGTGCCAGCAGCTTAGTTCATCTAAGCACAGATACGCAGTATTTT.

The V call is TRBV7-6, the J call TRBJ1-1, with D uncertain. Germline loops: CDR1 SGHVS, CDR2 FNYEAQ. CDR3 length: 14 amino acids. Trimming stripped 3 bases from V and 1 base from J, with 9 bases between. Here the CDR3 reads CASSFGGRNTEAFF. In DNA form, the CDR3 reads TGTGCCAGCAGCTTTGGAGGGAGGAACACTGAAGCTTTCTTT. The whole variable domain, remainder taken from reference TRBV7-6 and TRBJ1-1, is GAGVSQSPRYKVTKRGQDVALRCDPISGHVSLYWYRQALGQGPEFLTYFNYEAQQDKSGLPNDRFSAERPEGSISTLTIQRTEQRDSAMYRCASSFGGRNTEAFFGQGTRLTVV.